This T cell receptor beta chain is from a study of regulatory T cells in long-lasting Graves disease. Study at large: The term persistent Graves' disease signified upward of 5 years on antithyroid drugs with positive TSH receptor antibodies. Study-wide findings and caveats: Favored gene segments in persistent disease were TRBV28, TRBJ1-2 and TRBJ2-5. Graves' patients with persistent disease showed TCR diversity lower than patients newly diagnosed.

Time point: persistent/refractory GD, antithyroid drugs over 5 years with positive TRAb. RNA from PBMCs was the source of the TCR library. The CDR3 spans 12 residues. With 5 bases removed from V and 7 bases from J, the gap between germline ends came to 11 bases. CDR1 and CDR2 (germline): SEHNR, FQNEAQ (reference sequence). HTBI primers from iRepertoire and Arm-PCR of CDR3 regions yielded the TCR beta libraries. Using its own MiXCR run on the multiplex PCR reads, TCRdb lists one record per CDR3 protein. The table lists hundreds of thousands of distinct CDR3 sequences, around a fifth of them singletons. A few counts support this clonotype. Antigen unknown.

The sequences come from peripheral blood mononuclear cells (PBMCs), collected when the disease was refractory, from a patient treated with antithyroid drugs. V usage is TRBV7-9 and J usage is TRBJ1-1; D not certain. The clonotype comes from a female donor with Graves disease. The chain's CDR3 is CASSPDWHEAFF. DNA of the CDR3: TGTGCCAGCAGCCCAGATTGGCATGAAGCTTTCTTT.